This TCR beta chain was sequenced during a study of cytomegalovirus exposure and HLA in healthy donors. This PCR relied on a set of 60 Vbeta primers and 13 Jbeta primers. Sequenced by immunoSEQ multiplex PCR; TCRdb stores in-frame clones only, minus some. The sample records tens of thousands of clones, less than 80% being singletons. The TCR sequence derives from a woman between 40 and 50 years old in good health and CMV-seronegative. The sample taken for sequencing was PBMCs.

CDR3 nucleotides: TGTGCCAGCAGCGCACTAGCGGGAGCTGTGAATGAGCAGTTCTTC. Translated: CASSALAGAVNEQFF. The chain recombines TRBV9 with TRBJ2-1, with 11 bases matching TRBD2. The CDR3 is made up of 15 amino acids. From germline, CDR1 is SGDLS and CDR2 YYNGEE. V shed 3 bases, J shed 7 bases, and the junction held 6 bases outside the gene matches.